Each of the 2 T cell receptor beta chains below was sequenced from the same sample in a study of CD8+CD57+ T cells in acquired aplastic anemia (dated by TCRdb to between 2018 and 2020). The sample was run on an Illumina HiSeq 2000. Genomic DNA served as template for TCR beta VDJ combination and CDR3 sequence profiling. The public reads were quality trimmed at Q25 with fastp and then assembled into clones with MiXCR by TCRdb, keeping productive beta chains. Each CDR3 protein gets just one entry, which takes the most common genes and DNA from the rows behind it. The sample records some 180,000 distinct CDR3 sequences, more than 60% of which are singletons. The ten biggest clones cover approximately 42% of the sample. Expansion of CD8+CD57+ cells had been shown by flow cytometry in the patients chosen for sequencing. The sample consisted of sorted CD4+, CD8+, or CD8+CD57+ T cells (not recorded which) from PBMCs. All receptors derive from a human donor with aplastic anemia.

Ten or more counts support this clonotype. The chain's CDR3 is CASSLALTYEQYF. The CDR3 DNA is TGTGCCAGCAGTTTAGCTCTCACCTACGAGCAGTACTTC. This chain uses TRBV12-3 or TRBV12-4 with TRBJ2-7, with D hard to call. The CDR3 has 13 residues. Trimming pared 0 bases from V and 2 bases from J, leaving 5 bases between.

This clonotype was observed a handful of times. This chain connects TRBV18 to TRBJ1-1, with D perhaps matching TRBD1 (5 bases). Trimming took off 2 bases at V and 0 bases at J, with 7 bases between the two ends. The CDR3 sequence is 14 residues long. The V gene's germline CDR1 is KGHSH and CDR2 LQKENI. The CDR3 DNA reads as TGTGCCAGCTCACCAGGGGACTTGAACACTGAAGCTTTCTTT. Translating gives CASSPGDLNTEAFF. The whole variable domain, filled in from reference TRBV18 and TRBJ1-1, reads NAGVMQNPRHLVRRRGQEARLRCSPMKGHSHVYWYRQLPEEGLKFMVYLQKENIIDESGMPKERFSAEFPKEGPSILRIQQVVRGDSAAYFCASSPGDLNTEAFFGQGTRLTVV.